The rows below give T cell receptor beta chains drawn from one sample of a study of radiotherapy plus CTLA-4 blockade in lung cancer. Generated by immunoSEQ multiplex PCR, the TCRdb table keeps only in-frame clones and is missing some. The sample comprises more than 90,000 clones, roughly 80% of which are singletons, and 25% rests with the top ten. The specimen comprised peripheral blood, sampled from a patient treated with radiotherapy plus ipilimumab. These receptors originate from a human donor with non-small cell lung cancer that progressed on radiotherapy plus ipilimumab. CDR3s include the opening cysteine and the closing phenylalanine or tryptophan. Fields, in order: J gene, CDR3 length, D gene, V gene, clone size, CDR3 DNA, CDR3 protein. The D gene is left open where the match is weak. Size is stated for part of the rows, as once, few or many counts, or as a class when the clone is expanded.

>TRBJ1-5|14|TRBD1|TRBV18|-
TGTGCCAGCTCATCTGGACAGGGCAATCAGCCCCAGCATTTT
CASSSGQGNQPQHF
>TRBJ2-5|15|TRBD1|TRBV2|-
TGTGCCAGCATAGACACAGGGGGGAGTCAAGAGACCCAGTACTTC
CASIDTGGSQETQYF
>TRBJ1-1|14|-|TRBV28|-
TGTGCCAGCATCCTGAGTGGGTTTGACACTGAAGCTTTCTTT
CASILSGFDTEAFF
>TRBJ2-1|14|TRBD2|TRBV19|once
TGTGCCAGTAGCGGACTAGCGGGAGTCAATGAGCAGTTCTTC
CASSGLAGVNEQFF
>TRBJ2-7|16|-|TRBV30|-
TGTGCCTGGAGTGGAACAGCACGGGGCCCAATCTACGAGCAGTACTTC
CAWSGTARGPIYEQYF
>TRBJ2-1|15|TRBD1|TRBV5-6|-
TGTGCCAGCAGCTTGGGCTTTGGGACAGGGAATGAGCAGTTCTTC
CASSLGFGTGNEQFF
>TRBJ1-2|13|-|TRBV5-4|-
TGTGCGTCGGGGGTCGGGCACGACTATGGCTACACCTTC
CASGVGHDYGYTF
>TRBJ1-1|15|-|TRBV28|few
TGTGCCAGCAGTTTCGCAGCAGGGCCGAACACTGAAGCTTTCTTT
CASSFAAGPNTEAFF
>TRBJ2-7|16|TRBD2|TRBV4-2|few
TGTGCCAGCAGCCAAGATGAGGCTAGCGGATCCTACGAGCAGTACTTC
CASSQDEASGSYEQYF
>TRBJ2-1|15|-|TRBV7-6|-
TGTGCCAGCAGCTTAGCAGTTAGCTCCTACAATGAGCAGTTCTTC
CASSLAVSSYNEQFF
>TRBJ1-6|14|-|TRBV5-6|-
TGTGCCAGCAGCTTGGCCGATGGGGATTCACCCCTCCACTTT
CASSLADGDSPLHF
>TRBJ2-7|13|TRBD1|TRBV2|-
TGTGCCAGCACCGAGGACAGGTCCTACGAGCAGTACTTC
CASTEDRSYEQYF
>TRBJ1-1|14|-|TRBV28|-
TGTGCCAGCAGTTTGGTAAACATGAACACTGAAGCTTTCTTT
CASSLVNMNTEAFF
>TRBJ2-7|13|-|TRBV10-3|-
TGTGCCATCAGGGCATCACAGGGTAACGAGCAGTACTTC
CAIRASQGNEQYF
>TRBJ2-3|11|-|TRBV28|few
TGTGCCAGCAGTACTACAGATACGCAGTATTTT
CASSTTDTQYF
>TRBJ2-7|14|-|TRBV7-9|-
TGTGCCAGCAGCTTAAGGAGGGGAAGCTACGAGCAGTACTTC
CASSLRRGSYEQYF
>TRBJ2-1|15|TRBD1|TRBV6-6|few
TGTGCCAGCAGGGGACAGAGGAGCTCCTACAATGAGCAGTTCTTC
CASRGQRSSYNEQFF
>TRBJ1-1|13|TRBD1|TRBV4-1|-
TGCGCCAGCAGCCAAGGGGACAGCACTGAAGCTTTCTTT
CASSQGDSTEAFF
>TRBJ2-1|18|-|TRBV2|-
TGTGCCAGCAGTGAATCGGGCCTACTAGTTATTTCCTACAATGAGCAGTTCTTC
CASSESGLLVISYNEQFF
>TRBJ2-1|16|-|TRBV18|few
TGTGCCAGCTCACCACAAAACACCTATTCCTACAATGAGCAGTTCTTC
CASSPQNTYSYNEQFF
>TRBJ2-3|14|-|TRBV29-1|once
TGCAGCGTTCCGGACAGCCGGAGTGTAGATACGCAGTATTTT
CSVPDSRSVDTQYF
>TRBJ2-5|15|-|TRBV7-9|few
TGTGCCAGCAGCTCGACTGAAACGGCGGACGAGACCCAGTACTTC
CASSSTETADETQYF
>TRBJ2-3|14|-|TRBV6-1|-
TGTGCCAGCAGTGAAACGACTAGTTCGGATACGCAGTATTTT
CASSETTSSDTQYF
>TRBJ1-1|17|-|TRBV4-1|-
TGCGCCAGCAGCCAAGAGCGAGCGTCGGCAGACCACACTGAAGCTTTCTTT
CASSQERASADHTEAFF
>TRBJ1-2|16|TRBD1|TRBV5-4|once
TGTGCCACCCACCTCCACGGAAACCAGGGGGCGAGGGGCTACACCTTC
CATHLHGNQGARGYTF
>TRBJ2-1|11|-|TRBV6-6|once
TGTGCCAGCAGCCGGGAGAATGAGCAGTTCTTC
CASSRENEQFF
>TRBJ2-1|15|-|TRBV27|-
TGTGCCAGCAGTCACGGGACGGAGCCCTACAATGAGCAGTTCTTC
CASSHGTEPYNEQFF
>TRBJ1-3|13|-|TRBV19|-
TGTGCCAGTAGTCCCGGGACTCTCATCACCATATATTTT
CASSPGTLITIYF
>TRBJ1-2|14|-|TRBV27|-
TGTGCCAGCAGTTACGGACAGTACTCCTATGGCTACACCTTC
CASSYGQYSYGYTF
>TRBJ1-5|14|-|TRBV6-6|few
TGTGCCAGCAGTGGACAGAATAGCAATCAGCCCCAGCATTTT
CASSGQNSNQPQHF
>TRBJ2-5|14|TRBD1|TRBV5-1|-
TGCGCCAGCAGCTTCACCGGGACAGAAGAGACCCAGTACTTC
CASSFTGTEETQYF
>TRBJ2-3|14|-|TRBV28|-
TGTGCCAGCAGTTTCCCCGGGGCCACAGATACGCAGTATTTT
CASSFPGATDTQYF
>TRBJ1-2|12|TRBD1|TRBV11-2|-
TGTGCCAGCAGCCGGACAGGGAACGGCTACACCTTC
CASSRTGNGYTF
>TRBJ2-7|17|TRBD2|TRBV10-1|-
TGCGCCAGCAGTGAGTCCTCAACTATAGCGGGAGTGAACGAGCAGTACTTC
CASSESSTIAGVNEQYF
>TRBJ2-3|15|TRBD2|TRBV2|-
TGTGCCAGCAGGCGACTAGCGGGAGGCACAGATACGCAGTATTTT
CASRRLAGGTDTQYF
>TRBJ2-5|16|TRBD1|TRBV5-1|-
TGCGCCAGCAGCGGGAGCCCGACAGGGGGCCTAGAGACCCAGTACTTC
CASSGSPTGGLETQYF
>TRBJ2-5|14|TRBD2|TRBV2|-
TGTGCCAGCAGGCCAACTAGCGGGGACCGGACCCAGTACTTC
CASRPTSGDRTQYF
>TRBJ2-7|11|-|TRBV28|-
TGTGCCAGCAGTCACTCCTACGAGCAGTACTTC
CASSHSYEQYF
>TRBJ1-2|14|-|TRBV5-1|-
TGCGCCAGCAGCCTCGCGGGGCCACGGGATGGCTACACCTTC
CASSLAGPRDGYTF
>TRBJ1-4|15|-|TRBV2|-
TGTGCCAGCAGAGGGCGGGTTCCACCTAATGAAAAACTGTTTTTT
CASRGRVPPNEKLFF
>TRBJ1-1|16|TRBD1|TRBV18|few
TGTGCCAGCTCACAAACAGGGGGCGAGAGTTACACTGAAGCTTTCTTT
CASSQTGGESYTEAFF
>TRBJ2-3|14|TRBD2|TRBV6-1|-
TGTGCCGGTGGGCCAGCGGGACTTCCCGATACGCAGTATTTT
CAGGPAGLPDTQYF
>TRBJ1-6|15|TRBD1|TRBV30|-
TGTGCCTGGACCCGGGACAGCCTCTATAATTCACCCCTCCACTTT
CAWTRDSLYNSPLHF
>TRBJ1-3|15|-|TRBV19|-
TGTGCCAGTAGTACATCCGGGACGGCTGGAAACACCATATATTTT
CASSTSGTAGNTIYF
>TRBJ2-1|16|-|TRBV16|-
TGTGCCAGCAGCCAATCGCGCCTACCGAAGTACAATGAGCAGTTCTTC
CASSQSRLPKYNEQFF
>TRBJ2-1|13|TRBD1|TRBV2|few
TGTGCCAGTTCCTGGGACAGCTACAATGAGCAGTTCTTC
CASSWDSYNEQFF
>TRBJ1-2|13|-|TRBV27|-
TGTGCCAGCAGTCTCGGGACCGGACGTGGCTACACCTTC
CASSLGTGRGYTF
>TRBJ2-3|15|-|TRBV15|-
TGTGCCACCAGCAGAGTCGGGACACCGCCTCTTAACCAGTATTTT
CATSRVGTPPLNQYF
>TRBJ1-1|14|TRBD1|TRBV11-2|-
TGTGCCAGCAGCTTAGCTGGACAGGGGACTGAAGCTTTCTTT
CASSLAGQGTEAFF
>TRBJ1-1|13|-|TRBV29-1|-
TGCAGCGTTCGATGGTTCCTGAACACTGAAGCTTTCTTT
CSVRWFLNTEAFF
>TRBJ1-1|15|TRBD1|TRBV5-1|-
TGCGCCAGCAGTCAGACAGGGGTTGATTTCACTGAAGCTTTCTTT
CASSQTGVDFTEAFF
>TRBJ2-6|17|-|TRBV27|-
TGTGCCAGCAGTTTAACGACGGCTGCAAGTGGGGCCAACGTCCTGACTTTC
CASSLTTAASGANVLTF
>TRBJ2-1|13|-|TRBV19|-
TGTGCCAGTAGCCGCGGACTCTACAATGAGCAGTTCTTC
CASSRGLYNEQFF